The clone carrying this T cell receptor beta chain was recorded only once. The germline V gene has CDR1 SEHNR and CDR2 FQNEAQ (reference sequence). V shed 8 bases and J 2 bases; nucleotides not matched to a gene: 10. The CDR3 has 15 residues. The sample belongs to a study of memory CD4+ T cells and cytomegalovirus serostatus. Clones were read by immunoSEQ multiplex PCR, and TCRdb kept only the in-frame ones, dropping some. The sample yields under 80,000 clones, about 81% seen once. Single viable CD3+CD4+CD8-CD45RO+ cells were sorted as the memory CD4+ T cells. This chain links TRBV7-9 with TRBJ2-5; TRBD1 aligns across 8 bases. This receptor was obtained from an adult in good health and CMV-seronegative. Sequencing input: memory CD4+ T cells from blood. Written as DNA, the CDR3 is TGTGCCAGCCATCCTCAGGGGGCTGGGCAAGAGACCCAGTACTTC. Translation: CASHPQGAGQETQYF.